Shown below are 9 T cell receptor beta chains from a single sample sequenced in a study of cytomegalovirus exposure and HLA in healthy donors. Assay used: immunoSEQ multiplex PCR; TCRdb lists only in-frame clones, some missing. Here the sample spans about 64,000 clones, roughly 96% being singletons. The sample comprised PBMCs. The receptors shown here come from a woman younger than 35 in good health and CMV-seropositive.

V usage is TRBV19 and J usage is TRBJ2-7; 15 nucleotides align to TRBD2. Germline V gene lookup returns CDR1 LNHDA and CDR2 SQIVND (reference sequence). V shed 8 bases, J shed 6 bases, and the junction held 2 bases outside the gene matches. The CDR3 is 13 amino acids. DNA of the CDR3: TGTGCCAGTGGGGGACTAGCGGGAGGCGAGCAGTACTTC. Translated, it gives CASGGLAGGEQYF.

CDR3 sequence (DNA): TGTGCCAGCAGCCCCGGGACAGGGGGAAATGAGCAGTTCTTC. This gives the protein CASSPGTGGNEQFF. The rearrangement joins TRBV7-9 to TRBJ2-1; 11 bases fit TRBD1. The V gene end was trimmed by 5 bases and the J gene end by 7 bases; junction bases not matched to a gene: 4. Per germline, CDR1 SEHNR and CDR2 FQNEAQ (reference sequence). This CDR3 has 14 residues. The whole variable domain, filled in from reference TRBV7-9 and TRBJ2-1, reads DTGVSQNPRHKITKRGQNVTFRCDPISEHNRLYWYRQTLGQGPEFLTYFQNEAQLEKSRLLSDRFSAERPKGSFSTLEIQRTEQGDSAMYLCASSPGTGGNEQFFGPGTRLTVL.

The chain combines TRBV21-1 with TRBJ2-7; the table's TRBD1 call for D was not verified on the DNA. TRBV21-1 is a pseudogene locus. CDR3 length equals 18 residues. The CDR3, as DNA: TGTGCCAGCAGCGCCTTTCTCAGGGGGCGAAATTGGGACTACGAGCAGTACTTC. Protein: CASSAFLRGRNWDYEQYF.

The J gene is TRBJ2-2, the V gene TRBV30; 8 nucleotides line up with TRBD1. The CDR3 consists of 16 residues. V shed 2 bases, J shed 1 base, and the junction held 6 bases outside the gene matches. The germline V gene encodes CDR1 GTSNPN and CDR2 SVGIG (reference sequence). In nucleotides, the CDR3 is TGTGCCTGGAGTTGGGACAGGCCGCTGAACACCGGGGAGCTGTTTTTT. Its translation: CAWSWDRPLNTGELFF.

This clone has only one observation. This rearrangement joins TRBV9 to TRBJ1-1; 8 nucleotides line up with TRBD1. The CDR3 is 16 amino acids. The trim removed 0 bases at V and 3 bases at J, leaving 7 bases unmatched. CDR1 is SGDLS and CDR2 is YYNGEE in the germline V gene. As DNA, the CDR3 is TGTGCCAGCAGCGTAGTAGGACAGGGTAAGGACACTGAAGCTTTCTTT. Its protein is CASSVVGQGKDTEAFF.

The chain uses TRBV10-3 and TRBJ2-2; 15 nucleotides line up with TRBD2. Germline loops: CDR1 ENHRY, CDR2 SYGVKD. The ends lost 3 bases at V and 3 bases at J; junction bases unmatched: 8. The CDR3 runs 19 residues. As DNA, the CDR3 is TGTGCCATCAGTGATTCAGGGACTAGCGGGGGGCTTCACACCGGGGAGCTGTTTTTT. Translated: CAISDSGTSGGLHTGELFF.

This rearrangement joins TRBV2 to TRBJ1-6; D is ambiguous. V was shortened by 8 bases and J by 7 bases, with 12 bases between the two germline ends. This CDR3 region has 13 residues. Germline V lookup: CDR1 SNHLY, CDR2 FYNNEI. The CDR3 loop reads CASDWRENSPLHF. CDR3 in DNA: TGTGCCAGCGACTGGAGAGAGAATTCACCCCTCCACTTT.

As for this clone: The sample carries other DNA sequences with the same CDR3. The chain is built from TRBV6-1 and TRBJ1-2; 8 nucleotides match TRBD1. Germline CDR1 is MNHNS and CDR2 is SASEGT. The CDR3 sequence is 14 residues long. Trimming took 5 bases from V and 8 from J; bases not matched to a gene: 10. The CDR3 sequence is CASSPFRGQRGYTF. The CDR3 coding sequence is TGTGCCAGCAGTCCGTTCAGGGGGCAGAGGGGCTACACCTTC.

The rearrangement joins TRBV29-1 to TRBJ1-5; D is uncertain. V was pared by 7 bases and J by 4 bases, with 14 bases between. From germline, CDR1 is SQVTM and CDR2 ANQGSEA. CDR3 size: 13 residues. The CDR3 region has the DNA TGCAGCGCCGGGCCTGGAGGGAATCAGCCCCAGCATTTT. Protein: CSAGPGGNQPQHF.